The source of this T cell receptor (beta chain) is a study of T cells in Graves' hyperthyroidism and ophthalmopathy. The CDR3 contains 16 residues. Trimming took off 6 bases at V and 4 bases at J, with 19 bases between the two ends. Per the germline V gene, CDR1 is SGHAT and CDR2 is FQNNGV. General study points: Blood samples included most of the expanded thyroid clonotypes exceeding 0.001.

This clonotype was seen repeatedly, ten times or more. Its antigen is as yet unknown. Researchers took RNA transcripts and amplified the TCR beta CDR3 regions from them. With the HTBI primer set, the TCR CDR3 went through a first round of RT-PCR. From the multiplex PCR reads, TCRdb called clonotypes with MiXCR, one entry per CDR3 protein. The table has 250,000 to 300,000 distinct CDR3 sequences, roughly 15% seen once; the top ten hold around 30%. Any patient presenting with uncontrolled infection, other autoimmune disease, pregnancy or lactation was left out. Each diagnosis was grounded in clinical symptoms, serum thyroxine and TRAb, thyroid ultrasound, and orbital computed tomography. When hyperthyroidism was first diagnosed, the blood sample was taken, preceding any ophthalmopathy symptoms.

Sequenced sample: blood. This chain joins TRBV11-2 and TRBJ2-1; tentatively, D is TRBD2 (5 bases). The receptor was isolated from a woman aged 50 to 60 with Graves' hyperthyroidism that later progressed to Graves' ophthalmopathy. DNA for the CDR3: TGTGCCAGCAGAAGAAGAGTGGGTTCGGGGTACAATGAGCAGTTCTTC. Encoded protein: CASRRRVGSGYNEQFF.